Listed here are 19 T cell receptor beta chains from one sample, sequenced in a study of vaccination and CD4 T cells after COVID-19. Treatment described: roughly 10-day PBMC culture with coronavirus spike peptide pools or control peptides (ViraFEST assay). Pre-COVID-19 pandemic sampling (2011-2018) yielded the unexposed donor's CD4+ T cells. Once obtained from cultured CD4+ T cells, the DNA was sequenced using the Oncomine TCR Beta short-read assay. Cultured CD4+ T cells were the source of extracted genomic DNA. TCRdb independently ran MiXCR on the PCR reads; one entry per CDR3 protein. The top ten hold 11% of the sample, which has some 7,000 distinct CDR3 sequences, approximately 35% seen once. No antigen has been assigned to these receptors. The source material was CD4+ T cells from blood, cultured in vitro. Receptors originate from a human donor in good health.

The chain employs TRBV5-4 and TRBJ2-1; maybe TRBD1 (5 bases). The CDR3 covers 13 residues. V gave up 3 bases and J gave up 4 bases, with 8 bases separating them. The germline CDR1 and CDR2 sequences are SGHNT and YYREEE (reference sequence). CDR3: CASSYGQYNEQFF. The CDR3 DNA sequence: TGTGCCAGCAGCTACGGACAATACAATGAGCAGTTCTTC.

By its share, this clonotype is medium-sized (0.01 to 0.1%). The chain links TRBV20-1 to TRBJ1-2, with D possibly TRBD1 on 5 matching bases. Germline lookup yields CDR1 DFQATT and CDR2 SNEGSKA (reference sequence). The CDR3 has 12 amino acids. V gave up 1 base and J gave up 8 bases, with 11 bases separating them. The CDR3 DNA reads TGCAGTGCTAGAGTAGGGACGGGAGGCTACACCTTC. Protein product: CSARVGTGGYTF.

This clonotype is judged medium-sized. The rearrangement links TRBV6-5 to TRBJ1-5, with 9 bases matching TRBD1. With V trimmed by 6 bases and J by 4 bases, 7 bases remained unmatched. The CDR3 consists of 15 residues. From germline, CDR1 is MNHEY and CDR2 SVGAGI. CDR3 in amino acids: CASRYTGGFNQPQHF. The CDR3 region has the DNA TGTGCCAGCAGATACACAGGGGGCTTTAATCAGCCCCAGCATTTT.

The V gene is TRBV20-1, the J gene TRBJ1-5; TRBD1 matches 7 bases. V trimming: 0 bases; J trimming: 7 bases; junction bases outside the gene matches: 12. The CDR3 covers 16 residues. Germline V CDR1 and CDR2: DFQATT, SNEGSKA (reference sequence). CDR3 loop: CSARDPQGVIGQPQHF. In DNA, the CDR3 is TGCAGTGCTAGAGATCCTCAGGGGGTGATAGGGCAGCCCCAGCATTTT.

This clonotype is medium-sized in the sample. The chain is built from TRBV7-9 and TRBJ2-7, with D perhaps TRBD1 or TRBD2 (5 bases each). CDR3 length: 14 residues. Germline CDR1 and CDR2: SEHNR and FQNEAQ (reference sequence). Trimming cost V 9 bases and J 6 bases, with 21 bases left between them. This chain's CDR3 is CASTGLRTWPEQYF. The CDR3 DNA reads TGTGCCAGTACCGGACTCCGGACATGGCCCGAGCAGTACTTC.

This sequence joins TRBV6-5 and TRBJ2-7, with D perhaps matching TRBD2 (6 bases). This CDR3 has 16 residues. Trimming removed 4 bases from V and 2 bases from J, with 18 bases in between. Germline lookup yields CDR1 MNHEY and CDR2 SVGAGI. CDR3 amino acids: CASSSIAGRTAYEQYF. The CDR3 DNA reads as TGTGCCAGCAGTTCTATCGCGGGACGGACTGCCTACGAGCAGTACTTC.

This clonotype has just a few counts. The chain uses TRBV7-2 and TRBJ2-7; the D is unclear. The V gene lost 2 bases and the J gene lost 0 bases, with 14 bases spanning the gap. Germline CDR1 and CDR2: SGHTA and FQGNSA. The CDR3 is made up of 16 amino acids. The CDR3 region has the DNA TGTGCCAGCAGCTTACAGCCGCCTAGTAACTCCTACGAGCAGTACTTC. Its translation is CASSLQPPSNSYEQYF.

The CDR3 region is CASRAGGGGETQYF. In DNA form, the CDR3 reads TGTGCCAGCAGAGCGGGAGGGGGCGGGGAGACCCAGTACTTC. The chain employs TRBV6-2 or TRBV6-3 and TRBJ2-5, with 10 bases fitting TRBD2. This CDR3 spans 14 amino acids. V lost 6 bases and J lost 5; bases outside the gene matches: 6. Germline CDR1 reads MNHEY; CDR2 reads SVGEGT.

This clonotype was detected a few times. The chain carries TRBV6-1 and TRBJ1-1; D remains ambiguous. The CDR3 length is 13 residues. The germline CDR1 and CDR2 sequences are MNHNS and SASEGT. The V end was cut by 3 bases, the J end by 5 bases, with 10 bases between. CDR3 nucleotide sequence: TGTGCCAGCAGTGATCGAGAGGGTACTGAAGCTTTCTTT. Translating gives CASSDREGTEAFF.

This clonotype is large (0.1 to 1%) by share. The chain joins TRBV20-1 to TRBJ2-7; D unclear. Germline V CDR1 and CDR2: DFQATT, SNEGSKA (reference sequence). This CDR3 has 12 residues. V lost 2 bases and J 3 bases, leaving 8 bases between the germline ends. The DNA for the CDR3 is TGCAGTGCTAGACCCCGGTACTACGAGCAGTACTTC. Translation: CSARPRYYEQYF.

This clonotype ranks as medium-sized (0.01 to 0.1%). This chain connects TRBV20-1 to TRBJ1-1; TRBD1 might be the D (5 bases). Germline CDR1 and CDR2: DFQATT and SNEGSKA (reference sequence). The CDR3 has 14 residues. Trimming took off 3 bases at V and 7 bases at J, with 18 bases between the two ends. In DNA form, the CDR3 reads TGCAGTGCTAGCGAGGGCAGGGAATCCAGTGAAGCTTTCTTT. Translating gives CSASEGRESSEAFF.

This clonotype has only a few counts. The genes are TRBV2 and TRBJ1-2; TRBD1 agrees at 8 bases. The trim removed 6 bases at V and 4 bases at J, leaving 10 bases unmatched. CDR3 size: 15 residues. Germline CDR1 reads SNHLY; CDR2 reads FYNNEI. CDR3 bases: TGTGCCAGCAGCGACAGGGGAGGAGGGGGCTATGGCTACACCTTC. This gives the protein CASSDRGGGGYGYTF.

This clonotype showed up just a few times. The V and J genes are TRBV27 and TRBJ1-1; 7 nucleotides match TRBD1. The CDR3 is 14 amino acids. The germline V gene encodes CDR1 MNHEY and CDR2 SMNVEV (reference sequence). Losses at the gene ends were 4 bases for V and 1 base for J; bases not matched to a gene: 3. DNA of the CDR3: TGTGCCAGCAGTTGGGCAGGGGGGAACACTGAAGCTTTCTTT. This encodes CASSWAGGNTEAFF.

V usage is TRBV27 and J usage is TRBJ2-7; D is ambiguous. The CDR3 consists of 15 residues. Per germline, CDR1 MNHEY and CDR2 SMNVEV (reference sequence). Trimming stripped 2 bases from V and 1 base from J, with 12 bases between. CDR3 DNA sequence: TGTGCCAGCAGTTTAGGCCCTCATCCATCCTACGAGCAGTACTTC. Its protein is CASSLGPHPSYEQYF.

This clonotype is medium-sized by share. The gene calls are TRBV10-3 and TRBJ2-5, with 7 positions matching TRBD1. Germline CDR1 and CDR2: ENHRY and SYGVKD. The CDR3 has 12 amino acids. J gave up 3 bases and V 6 bases, and 1 base lay outside the gene matches. The DNA for the CDR3 is TGTGCCATCAGAGGGACAGAAGAGACCCAGTACTTC. Its protein product is CAIRGTEETQYF.

This clonotype is labeled as medium-sized. The rearrangement joins TRBV2 to TRBJ2-5; 7 positions match TRBD2. This CDR3 spans 13 amino acids. J was trimmed by 5 bases and V by 8 bases; bases with no gene match: 8. Germline CDR1 reads SNHLY; CDR2 reads FYNNEI. CDR3 sequence (DNA): TGTGCCAGCTGGCTAGCGGCACGGGAGACCCAGTACTTC. The encoded protein is CASWLAARETQYF.

The chain carries TRBV19 and TRBJ1-2; TRBD1 might be the D (6 bases). V lost 6 bases to trimming and J lost 2 bases, with 16 bases between them. CDR3 length: 15 amino acids. Germline CDR1 reads LNHDA; CDR2 reads SQIVND (reference sequence). CDR3 amino acids: CASRPSDRLNYGYTF. The CDR3 DNA sequence: TGTGCCAGTAGACCCTCGGACAGATTAAACTATGGCTACACCTTC.

This clonotype was observed a handful of times. This chain joins TRBV20-1 and TRBJ2-7; perhaps TRBD1 as D (5 bases). In germline, CDR1 is DFQATT, CDR2 SNEGSKA (reference sequence). The germline V and J ends were trimmed by 5 bases and 2 bases, with 13 bases remaining between them. This CDR3 is 13 amino acids long. The CDR3 reads CSAPLDRPYEQYF. For the CDR3, the DNA is TGCAGTGCTCCCCTTGACAGACCCTACGAGCAGTACTTC.

This clonotype was seen a few times. The chain is built from TRBV5-4 and TRBJ2-5; 7 bases map to TRBD1. The CDR3 is 15 residues long. Germline CDR1 and CDR2: SGHNT and YYREEE (reference sequence). The ends lost 3 bases at V and 2 bases at J; junction bases unmatched: 7. The CDR3 DNA reads TGTGCCAGCAGCTCGATGGGACAGCATCAAGAGACCCAGTACTTC. Its protein is CASSSMGQHQETQYF.